Detailed here is one TCR beta chain. This clone came up a few times. Its cognate antigen has yet to be identified. The record has no base qualities; no much larger clone is one base away. These data belong to a study of technical replicates of blood from a handful of donors (TCRdb year 2017). The library was obtained by the immunoSEQ multiplex PCR assay. TCRdb took this table from immuneACCESS and kept in-frame rearrangements with V and J called. Such tables lack part of the clones; where checked against another copy, unresolved V genes explain under half of the gap, and the rest is unexplained. This sample holds more than 90,000 clones; roughly 95% were observed only once. The ten largest make up 0.34% of the sample. There are 14 amino acids in the CDR3, from cysteine to phenylalanine inclusive. Only CDR3 DNA is held: 42 bases, read in frame from base 1. V lost 3 bases and J lost 4 bases; the stretch between them is 10 bases long. The germline V gene yields SNHLY for CDR1 and FYNNEI for CDR2.

The clonotype originates from a human donor in good health. The specimen was T cells isolated from PBMCs. Recombination connected TRBV2 to TRBJ1-5, with a weak D call of TRBD1 (5 bases match). Here the CDR3 is given as CASSDEQVNQPQHF. The DNA sequence reads TGTGCCAGCAGTGACGAACAGGTTAATCAGCCCCAGCATTTT.